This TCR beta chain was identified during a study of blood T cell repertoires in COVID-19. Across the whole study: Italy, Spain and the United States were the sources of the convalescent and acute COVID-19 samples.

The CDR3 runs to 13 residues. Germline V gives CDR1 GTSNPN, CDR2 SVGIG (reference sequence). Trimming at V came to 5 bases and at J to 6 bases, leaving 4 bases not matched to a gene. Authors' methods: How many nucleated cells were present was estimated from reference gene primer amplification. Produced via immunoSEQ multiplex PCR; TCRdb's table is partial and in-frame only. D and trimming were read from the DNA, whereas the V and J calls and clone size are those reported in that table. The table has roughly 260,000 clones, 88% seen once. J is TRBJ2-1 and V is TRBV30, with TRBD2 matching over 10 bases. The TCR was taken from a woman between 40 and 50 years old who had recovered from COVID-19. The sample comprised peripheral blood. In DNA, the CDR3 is TGTGCCTGGGAGCGGGGGGGTCCCAATGAGCAGTTCTTC. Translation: CAWERGGPNEQFF. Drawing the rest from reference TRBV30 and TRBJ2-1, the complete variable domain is SQTIHQWPATLVQPVGSPLSLECTVEGTSNPNLYWYRQAAGRGLQLLFYSVGIGQISSEVPQNLSASRPQDRQFILSSKKLLLSDSGFYLCAWERGGPNEQFFGPGTRLTVL.